The 17 T cell receptor beta chains below come from one sample, sequenced in a study of OX40 agonist ivuxolimab in advanced cancers. Some clones are missing from TCRdb's copy, which holds only in-frame ones; the method was immunoSEQ multiplex PCR. There are about 61,000 clones in the sample; about 92% occur only once, and around 20% lies in the top ten. Sequences were derived from CD4+ or CD8+ T cells sorted from blood, sampled in a trial of the OX40 agonist ivuxolimab. The receptors come from an adult with an advanced solid tumor such as melanoma, head and neck, liver or kidney cancer.

Turning to this clone: Other DNA sequences in the sample encode the same CDR3. The chain links TRBV10-3 to TRBJ2-5; D call uncertain. This CDR3 comprises 11 residues. Germline lookup yields CDR1 ENHRY and CDR2 SYGVKD. Trimming removed 3 bases at V and 4 bases at J, with 3 bases between. The CDR3 coding sequence is TGTGCCATCAGTGAAGGAGAGACCCAGTACTTC. This codes for CAISEGETQYF.

This chain links TRBV7-8 with TRBJ1-2; 8 positions match TRBD1. The CDR3 loop spans 15 amino acids. The junction had 9 bases not matched to a gene; V was cut back by 3 bases and J by 6 bases. The germline V gene encodes CDR1 SGHVS and CDR2 FQNEAQ. In nucleotides, the CDR3 is TGTGCCAGCAGCTTTGAACCACAGGGGGAGGATGGCTACACCTTC. Translating gives CASSFEPQGEDGYTF.

The chain couples TRBV30 to TRBJ1-2; the D is unclear. The germline V and J ends were trimmed by 2 bases and 3 bases, with 7 bases remaining between them. Germline assignment: CDR1 GTSNPN and CDR2 SVGIG (reference sequence). There are 12 residues in the CDR3. Here the CDR3 reads CAWSPTDYGYTF. The CDR3 bases are TGTGCCTGGAGTCCGACGGACTATGGCTACACCTTC.

The chain carries TRBV6-5 and TRBJ1-1; D is undetermined. CDR1 is MNHEY, CDR2 SVGAGI, per germline. This CDR3 comprises 11 residues. Deletions cut 10 bases from V and 0 bases from J, with 6 bases between. This CDR3 reads CATLMNTEAFF. CDR3 bases: TGTGCCACTTTGATGAACACTGAAGCTTTCTTT.

This clone was detected only a few times. The chain combines TRBV28 with TRBJ1-5; TRBD1 aligns across 7 bases. The V and J ends lost 6 bases and 4 bases, in that order; junction bases with no gene match: 9. CDR1 is MDHEN and CDR2 is SYDVKM in the germline V gene. This CDR3 region has 15 residues. CDR3 sequence reads: CASRIRDSSNQPQHF. The CDR3 bases are TGTGCCAGCAGGATCCGGGACAGCTCTAATCAGCCCCAGCATTTT.

The CDR3 nucleotides are TGTGCCAGCAGCTTAGAACTAGCGGGAGGTCACCACGTTTGGGCCGAGCAGTACGTC. Amino acids: CASSLELAGGHHVWAEQYV. The V and J genes are TRBV7-8 and TRBJ2-7, with 12 bases aligning to TRBD2. With V trimmed by 1 base and J by 6 bases, 16 bases remained unmatched. Germline loops: CDR1 SGHVS, CDR2 FQNEAQ. This CDR3 contains 19 residues.

The rearrangement links TRBV6-6 to TRBJ2-1, with 9 bases fitting TRBD2. Germline-derived CDR1 and CDR2 are MNHNY and SVGAGI (reference sequence). The CDR3 contains 15 residues. V dropped 0 bases and J dropped 7; count of bases not matched to a gene: 4. CDR3 region: CASSYSNLAGNEQFF. The DNA for the CDR3 is TGTGCCAGCAGTTACTCTAATCTAGCGGGAAATGAGCAGTTCTTC.

The chain couples TRBV28 to TRBJ2-1; the match to TRBD2 covers 9 bases. The trim removed 7 bases at V and 7 bases at J, leaving 14 bases unmatched. The CDR3 is 16 amino acids. CDR1 and CDR2 from the germline V gene are MDHEN and SYDVKM. Here the CDR3 DNA reads TGTGCCAGCACCCTTAATGGCGGGGGGGCCTCGAATGAGCAGTTCTTC. Translation gives CASTLNGGGASNEQFF.

The rearrangement uses TRBV4-3 and TRBJ2-1; 9 bases map to TRBD2. Unmatched junction bases numbered 5, after V lost 0 bases and J lost 8 bases. CDR3 length: 15 residues. Germline V gives CDR1 LGHNA, CDR2 YSLEER. The CDR3 is CASSQESGGRDEQFF. The CDR3 region has the DNA TGCGCCAGCAGCCAAGAGAGCGGGGGGAGGGATGAGCAGTTCTTC.

The chain has TRBV11-2 and TRBJ1-5; TRBD1 matches at 7 bases. V lost 1 base to trimming and J lost 8 bases; unmatched junction nucleotides: 8. Germline V lookup: CDR1 SGHAT, CDR2 FQNNGV. CDR3 length equals 15 residues. The CDR3 spells CASSLGTGDIEPQHF. The CDR3 coding sequence is TGTGCCAGCAGCTTAGGAACAGGGGATATTGAGCCCCAGCATTTT.

The chain joins TRBV5-6 to TRBJ2-5, with no clear D. CDR3 size: 13 residues. V dropped 4 bases and J dropped 5 bases, with 12 bases sitting between them. The germline gives CDR1 SGHDT, CDR2 YYEEEE. CDR3 in amino acids: CASSPQVSETQYF. CDR3 in DNA: TGTGCCAGCAGCCCGCAGGTTTCCGAGACCCAGTACTTC.

Concerning this clone itself: Other DNA sequences from this sample encode an identical CDR3 as well. The CDR3 sequence is CASSLAASYNEQFF. The CDR3 DNA reads as TGTGCCAGCAGTTTAGCGGCCTCCTACAATGAGCAGTTCTTC. The chain couples TRBV27 to TRBJ2-1; D call uncertain. Germline V gene sequence: CDR1 MNHEY, CDR2 SMNVEV (reference sequence). Deletions cut 2 bases from V and 0 bases from J, with 5 bases between. The CDR3 loop spans 14 amino acids.

The V gene is TRBV28, the J gene TRBJ1-2, with TRBD1 as a possible D gene (5 bases). This CDR3 is 15 amino acids long. Germline CDR1 reads MDHEN; CDR2 reads SYDVKM. V was shortened by 6 bases and J by 5 bases, with 19 bases between the two germline ends. This chain's CDR3 is CASSPRVQARYGYTF. In DNA, the CDR3 is TGTGCCAGCAGCCCCAGGGTACAGGCCAGGTATGGCTACACCTTC.

CDR3 loop: CAWSTPWAAGTGNTIYF. In DNA, the CDR3 is TGTGCCTGGAGTACCCCGTGGGCGGCGGGGACCGGAAACACCATATATTTT. This sequence joins TRBV30 and TRBJ1-3; D may be TRBD1 (5 bases). In germline, CDR1 is GTSNPN, CDR2 SVGIG (reference sequence). The CDR3 spans 17 residues. Trimming removed 2 bases at V and 4 bases at J, with 21 bases between.

The rearrangement links TRBV7-9 to TRBJ2-7; D remains ambiguous. Trimming took 4 bases from V and 0 from J, leaving 4 bases between them. The CDR3 runs 12 residues. Germline V CDR1 and CDR2: SEHNR, FQNEAQ (reference sequence). The CDR3 coding sequence is TGTGCCAGCAGCTCGAACTCCTACGAGCAGTACTTC. This gives the protein CASSSNSYEQYF.

The chain recombines TRBV4-1 with TRBJ1-1; 8 positions agree with TRBD1. Germline V gene sequence: CDR1 MGHRA, CDR2 YSYEKL. The CDR3 is 15 amino acids. Germline trimming cut 3 bases from V and 4 bases from J; bases unmatched to any gene: 7. This CDR3 reads CASSHRTGRGTEAFF. The CDR3 coding sequence is TGCGCCAGCAGCCACCGGACAGGGAGAGGCACTGAAGCTTTCTTT.

The rearrangement links TRBV5-5 to TRBJ2-7; D gene uncertain. The V end lost 4 bases, the J end lost 3 bases, and 11 bases lay between the germline ends. The length of the CDR3 is 13 residues. The germline CDR1 and CDR2 sequences are SGHKS and YYEKEE (reference sequence). The CDR3 DNA is TGTGCCAGCAGCCCCCGTAACAGCTACGAGCAGTACGTC. Its protein is CASSPRNSYEQYV.